This T cell receptor beta chain came from a study of patients and donors after allogeneic stem cell transplantation. Germline V lookup: CDR1 SGDLS, CDR2 YYNGEE. Trimming removed 0 bases from V and 0 bases from J, with 7 bases in between. The CDR3 extends over 16 amino acids. Using its own MiXCR run on the RT-PCR reads, TCRdb lists one record per CDR3 protein. Among tens of thousands of distinct CDR3 sequences listed, around 27% were seen once. J is TRBJ2-6 and V is TRBV9, with no clear D. The clonotype comes from a human donor who was either an allogeneic HSCT recipient or a stem cell or donor lymphocyte infusion donor (not recorded which). It is not recorded whose cells these are; they may come from a transplant donor. What was sequenced was blood, either unsorted or a sorted T cell fraction (not recorded which). The CDR3: CASSVGPSSGANVLTF. Here the CDR3 DNA reads TGTGCCAGCAGCGTAGGCCCAAGCTCTGGGGCCAACGTCCTGACTTTC. The full variable domain, rest sourced from reference TRBV9 and TRBJ2-6, is DSGVTQTPKHLITATGQRVTLRCSPRSGDLSVYWYQQSLDQGLQFLIQYYNGEERAKGNILERFSAQQFPDLHSELNLSSLELGDSALYFCASSVGPSSGANVLTFGAGSRLTVL.